A selection of T cell receptor beta chains follows, all from one sample in a study of blood T cells in healthy people across ages. TCRdb re-called the 5' RACE reads with MiXCR, one entry per CDR3 protein. The repertoire holds about 580,000 distinct CDR3 sequences, 40% to 55% seen once, with approximately 25% in the top ten. Sample: blood. These receptors came from a man older than 75 in good health. CDR3s include the opening cysteine and the closing phenylalanine or tryptophan. A D gene is named only where the DNA matches it firmly. Expanded clones get a size class; other rows say once, few or many, or leave the size out.

CDR3 length,clone size,D gene,V gene,J gene,CDR3 protein,CDR3 DNA
14,.,.,TRBV7-2,TRBJ2-2,CASSRNGITGELFF,TGTGCCAGCAGCCGCAATGGAATCACCGGGGAGCTGTTTTTT
15,.,TRBD1,TRBV6-4,TRBJ2-4,CASSEQGFPYNEQYF,TGTGCCAGCAGTGAACAGGGGTTCCCCTACAATGAGCAGTACTTC
13,.,.,TRBV7-2,TRBJ2-4,CASSLGSENIQYF,TGTGCCAGCAGCCTGGGGTCGGAAAACATTCAGTACTTC
13,many,.,TRBV7-2,TRBJ2-1,CASSSGSYNEQFF,TGTGCCAGCAGCTCCGGCTCCTACAATGAGCAGTTCTTC
14,.,TRBD1,TRBV18,TRBJ2-7,CASSLRDRSSEQYF,TGTGCCAGCTCACTCCGGGACAGGAGCTCCGAGCAGTACTTC
12,.,.,TRBV5-1,TRBJ2-4,CASSSDRPPGYF,TGCGCCAGCAGCAGCGACAGGCCTCCTGGGTACTTC
13,.,.,TRBV29-1,TRBJ2-5,CSAGRGLKETQYF,TGCAGCGCCGGGAGGGGGCTCAAAGAGACCCAGTACTTC
14,.,TRBD2,TRBV5-1,TRBJ2-7,CASSTGLAYNEQYF,TGCGCCAGCAGCACGGGACTAGCCTACAATGAGCAGTACTTC
16,.,.,TRBV20-1,TRBJ2-4,CSARNDRDLAKNIQYF,TGCAGTGCTAGAAATGACAGAGATTTAGCCAAAAACATTCAGTACTTC
14,.,TRBD2,TRBV5-4,TRBJ2-1,CASSWDGTKETQFF,TGTGCCAGCAGCTGGGACGGGACTAAAGAGACCCAGTTCTTC
15,many,.,TRBV6-6,TRBJ2-7,CASSFSPRRENEQYF,TGTGCCAGCAGTTTTTCCCCGCGCAGGGAGAACGAGCAGTACTTC
15,.,.,TRBV4-3,TRBJ2-4,CASSFQARSENIQYF,TGCGCCAGCAGCTTCCAGGCCCGCTCCGAAAACATTCAGTACTTC